This entry concerns a single T cell receptor beta chain. The antigen remains unidentified. Clones were sequenced by immunoSEQ multiplex PCR, and TCRdb holds only the in-frame ones, with some missing. This table has some 4,500 clones, roughly 70% appearing once. The data belong to a study of immune cell composition in non-small cell lung cancer. Turning to the study itself: Lung adenocarcinoma or squamous carcinoma made up most tumours. The study, taken as a whole, reports: Clones >0.5% enriched in tumour were rarer in adenocarcinoma (roughly 33%) than squamous (75%). TIL tumour reactivity correlated with maximal tumour-associated clone frequency in adenocarcinoma.

Normal lung sampling was at least 3 cm from the tumour, as distant as possible. DNA was extracted from unsorted cell suspensions stored frozen. Germline V gene sequence: CDR1 SEHNR, CDR2 FQNEAQ (reference sequence). This CDR3 spans 15 amino acids. The V gene lost 3 bases and the J gene lost 4 bases, with 15 bases spanning the gap. The chain carries TRBV7-9 and TRBJ1-2; no definite D call. This clonotype originated in a human donor with non-small cell lung cancer. Material for sequencing was non-adjacent lung tissue. CDR3 protein: CASSLRRNSFYGYTF. CDR3 nucleotide sequence: TGTGCCAGCAGCTTGCGTAGAAACTCTTTCTATGGCTACACCTTC.